This entry concerns a single TCR beta chain. Its target is not known. The CDR3 is made up of 14 amino acids. CDR1 and CDR2 from the germline V gene are WSHSY and SAAADI. With 6 bases removed from V and 1 base from J, the gap between germline ends came to 12 bases. This sample is drawn from a study of CD8 T cells in ankylosing spondylitis. The study, taken as a whole, reports: Earlier reports found some motif variants in synovial fluid and blood in reactive arthritis. Made up of about eight highly homologous variants, a TCR beta motif appeared characteristic of ankylosing spondylitis blood. Disease-linked clones bore a CD8+ phenotype and were relatively rare in peripheral blood.

Quantitative barcoded 5'-RACE was used to prepare TCR beta libraries. Each CDR3 protein is one row after TCRdb ran MiXCR on the 5' RACE reads. Of about 300,000 distinct CDR3 sequences listed, less than 25% are singletons. The sequenced sample was blood, either unsorted or a sorted T cell fraction (not recorded which). The rearrangement joins TRBV10-2 to TRBJ2-5; D may be TRBD2 (6 bases). The source is a female donor with ankylosing spondylitis or in good health (not recorded which). In nucleotides, the CDR3 is TGCGCCAGCAGAGAACCCGGGAGCCAAGAGACCCAGTACTTC. It encodes CASREPGSQETQYF.